The 23 T cell receptor beta chains reported below all come from one sample, sequenced in a study of T cell repertoires in cytomegalovirus infection. A single record per CDR3 protein comes from TCRdb applying MiXCR to the reads. The sample includes around 200,000 distinct CDR3 sequences, about 15% of them seen just once. Sequencing was performed on CD8+ T cells from PBMCs. These receptors were obtained from a human donor in good health (CMV status not recorded). Some clones in this sample may be carry-over from other donors' samples.

Written as DNA, the CDR3 is TGCAGCGTTGAAGAAGACGAGCAGTACTTC. Translation gives CSVEEDEQYF. The gene calls are TRBV29-1 and TRBJ2-7; the D is unclear. V was shortened by 0 bases and J by 5 bases, with 2 bases between the two germline ends. In germline, CDR1 is SQVTM, CDR2 ANQGSEA. The CDR3 extends over 10 amino acids.

A few counts support this clonotype. V and J are TRBV29-1 and TRBJ2-5; the D gene is possibly TRBD2 (6 bases). The V gene lost 1 base and the J gene lost 4 bases, with 25 bases spanning the gap. Per the germline V gene, CDR1 is SQVTM and CDR2 is ANQGSEA. The CDR3 loop spans 18 amino acids. Here the CDR3 reads CSVEVVMDAPAGRETQYF. CDR3 coding DNA: TGCAGCGTTGAAGTGGTAATGGATGCTCCGGCGGGGAGAGAGACCCAGTACTTC. The variable domain in full, with the rest retrieved from reference TRBV29-1 and TRBJ2-5, is SAVISQKPSRDICQRGTSLTIQCQVDSQVTMMFWYRQQPGQSLTLIATANQGSEATYESGFVIDKFPISRPNLTFSTLTVSNMSPEDSSIYLCSVEVVMDAPAGRETQYFGPGTRLLVL.

V gene TRBV4-3 combines with J gene TRBJ2-7, with TRBD2 identical over 7 bases. CDR3 length equals 15 residues. Looked up from germline, CDR1 is LGHNA and CDR2 is YSLEER. The V segment lost 6 bases and the J segment 1 base; nucleotides outside the gene matches: 9. The CDR3 DNA is TGCGCCAGCAGGGAGACACTAGCGAGTTCCTACGAGCAGTACTTC. Translated, it gives CASRETLASSYEQYF.

Concerning this clonotype itself: One end of the junction is discordant with germline, which a read error may explain. In DNA form, the CDR3 reads TGTGCCCGCAGTGAAGGGGGCCAGAGAGTCTACGAGCAGTACTTC. Residues: CARSEGGQRVYEQYF. The chain has TRBV6-5 and TRBJ2-7; TRBD1 matches 7 bases. The germline gives CDR1 MNHEY, CDR2 SVGAGI. The CDR3 loop spans 15 amino acids.

The chain couples TRBV28 to TRBJ2-7; perhaps TRBD1 as D (6 bases). V lost 1 base and J lost 1, with 14 bases in between. From germline, CDR1 is MDHEN and CDR2 SYDVKM. This CDR3 is 16 amino acids long. CDR3 sequence: CASSLSRWGQSYEQYF. The CDR3 DNA sequence: TGTGCCAGCAGTTTATCTCGCTGGGGGCAGTCCTACGAGCAGTACTTC.

The CDR3 DNA reads as TGTGCCAGCAGTGAAGCGCTTCCGTCCAGGCACAATCAGCCCCAGCATTTT. Protein sequence: CASSEALPSRHNQPQHF. J is TRBJ1-5 and V is TRBV6-1, with D uncertain. CDR1 is MNHNS and CDR2 is SASEGT in the germline V gene. V dropped 0 bases and J dropped 3 bases, with 15 bases sitting between them. This CDR3 contains 17 residues.

This clonotype has just a few counts. At one end the junction does not follow the germline gene, possibly because of a read error. This chain links TRBV7-2 with TRBJ1-6; D unclear. The CDR3 covers 16 residues. Germline V gene data show CDR1 as SGHTA and CDR2 as FQGNSA. DNA of the CDR3: TGTGCCAGCAGCTTAGTGCCGTATTCCTCTAATTCACCCCTCCACTTT. It specifies CASSLVPYSSNSPLHF.

V and J are TRBV14 and TRBJ2-7; the match to TRBD1 covers 7 bases. The V and J ends lost 6 bases and 3 bases, in that order; junction bases with no gene match: 14. Germline CDR1 and CDR2: SGHDN and FVKESK. This CDR3 comprises 16 residues. CDR3 region: CASSRRTGPGYYEQYF. In DNA, the CDR3 is TGTGCCAGCAGTCGCCGGACAGGCCCAGGTTACTACGAGCAGTACTTC.

J is TRBJ1-5 and V is TRBV7-8, with a weak D call TRBD1 (5 bases). This CDR3 is built from 16 residues. Between the trimmed V and J ends, which lost 0 bases and 6 bases, there was a span of 15 bases. From germline, CDR1 is SGHVS and CDR2 FQNEAQ. The CDR3 sequence is CASSLARGVRGQPQHF. CDR3 sequence (DNA): TGTGCCAGCAGCTTAGCCCGGGGCGTTCGGGGTCAGCCCCAGCATTTT.

This clonotype was detected only a few times. V is TRBV13 and J is TRBJ1-4; D gene unclear. CDR3 length equals 13 residues. CDR1 is PRHDT and CDR2 is FYEKMQ in the germline V gene (reference sequence). Deletions cut 5 bases from V and 7 bases from J, with 11 bases between. CDR3 DNA sequence: TGTGCCAGCAGCACAACGCGGGGTGAAAAACTGTTTTTT. The encoded protein is CASSTTRGEKLFF.

V is TRBV11-2 and J is TRBJ2-3; 7 bases fit TRBD2. The V gene end was trimmed by 8 bases and the J gene end by 5 bases; junction bases not matched to a gene: 10. In germline, CDR1 is SGHAT, CDR2 FQNNGV. This CDR3 comprises 14 residues. CDR3 in amino acids: CASLLAPNGDTQYF. DNA of the CDR3: TGTGCCAGCCTACTAGCGCCCAATGGAGATACGCAGTATTTT.

There are a few counts of this clonotype. V gene TRBV25-1 combines with J gene TRBJ2-2; D is ambiguous. The CDR3 runs 13 residues. Germline V gene data show CDR1 as MGHDK and CDR2 as SYGVNS. Trimming took 1 base from V and 7 from J, leaving 7 bases between them. The CDR3 nucleotides are TGTGCCAGCAGTGAATGGATGGTCGGGGAGCTGTTTTTT. As protein: CASSEWMVGELFF.

This clonotype has a handful of counts. The V call is TRBV12-3 or TRBV12-4, the J call TRBJ1-5, with D uncertain. V lost 2 bases to trimming and J lost 3 bases, with 8 bases between them. The CDR3 length is 14 residues. Here the CDR3 DNA reads TGTGCCAGCAGTTTATCGGGCCCCAATCAGCCCCAGCATTTT. It is translated as CASSLSGPNQPQHF.

This clonotype was recorded a few times. V usage is TRBV7-6 and J usage is TRBJ2-3; D uncertain. The CDR3 sequence is 15 residues long. CDR1 is SGHVS, CDR2 FNYEAQ, per germline. Trimming left V 0 bases short and J 3 bases short, with 10 bases between. The CDR3 protein is CASSLAQRQTDTQYF. CDR3 DNA sequence: TGTGCCAGCAGCTTAGCCCAGCGACAAACAGATACGCAGTATTTT. The variable domain in full, with the rest retrieved from reference TRBV7-6 and TRBJ2-3, is GAGVSQSPRYKVTKRGQDVALRCDPISGHVSLYWYRQALGQGPEFLTYFNYEAQQDKSGLPNDRFSAERPEGSISTLTIQRTEQRDSAMYRCASSLAQRQTDTQYFGPGTRLTVL.

This clonotype has a handful of counts. The CDR3 DNA is TGTGCCAGCAGTGAGGAACTCCATTACGAGCAGTACTTC. This gives the protein CASSEELHYEQYF. The chain uses TRBV25-1 and TRBJ2-7; no clear D. V lost 3 bases to trimming and J lost 4 bases, with 10 bases between them. Germline V lookup: CDR1 MGHDK, CDR2 SYGVNS. The CDR3 is 13 residues long.

The rearrangement joins TRBV20-1 to TRBJ1-1; no clear D gene. With 3 bases removed from V and 0 bases from J, the gap between germline ends came to 8 bases. The CDR3 is 13 residues long. From germline, CDR1 is DFQATT and CDR2 SNEGSKA (reference sequence). The CDR3 coding sequence is TGCAGTGCTAGGGGAGCCTTGAACACTGAAGCTTTCTTT. It yields the protein CSARGALNTEAFF.

This chain links TRBV29-1 with TRBJ1-1; weak D call: TRBD1 (5 bases). The CDR3 consists of 14 residues. Trimming left V 4 bases short and J 2 bases short, with 14 bases between. Germline V lookup: CDR1 SQVTM, CDR2 ANQGSEA. Here the CDR3 DNA reads TGCAGCGTTGGTGAGGGGACGGCAAACACTGAAGCTTTCTTT. Translating it yields CSVGEGTANTEAFF.

This clonotype was seen only a few times. The V call is TRBV9, the J call TRBJ2-6; D is ambiguous. There are 19 residues in the CDR3. Germline V CDR1 and CDR2: SGDLS, YYNGEE. The V end lost 2 bases, the J end lost 0 bases, and 18 bases lay between the germline ends. The CDR3 region is CASSVDPLMRSSGANVLTF. CDR3 coding DNA: TGTGCCAGCAGCGTTGACCCGCTAATGCGGAGCTCTGGGGCCAACGTCCTGACTTTC.

This chain uses TRBV20-1 with TRBJ2-7; D is uncertain. V shed 3 bases and J shed 1 base, with 7 bases lying between them. The germline V gene encodes CDR1 DFQATT and CDR2 SNEGSKA (reference sequence). The CDR3 has 12 amino acids. This CDR3 reads CSARESSYEQYF. CDR3 bases: TGCAGTGCTAGGGAGAGTTCCTACGAGCAGTACTTC.

The V gene is TRBV7-2, the J gene TRBJ2-7; D perhaps matches TRBD2 (7 bases). The germline V gene encodes CDR1 SGHTA and CDR2 FQGNSA. The length of the CDR3 is 15 residues. The V and J ends lost 1 base and 3 bases respectively, with 13 bases between them. The CDR3 is CASSLVGGGRYEQYF. In nucleotides, the CDR3 is TGTGCCAGCAGCTTAGTTGGGGGGGGGCGCTACGAGCAGTACTTC.

This clonotype showed up just a few times. The V gene is TRBV5-8, the J gene TRBJ2-7; 10 bases are shared with TRBD2. V shed 1 base, J shed 2 bases, and the junction held 6 bases outside the gene matches. Looked up from germline, CDR1 is SGHTS and CDR2 is YDEGEE. The CDR3 runs 16 residues. The CDR3 region is CASSLIEAGGPYEQYF. CDR3 coding DNA: TGTGCCAGCAGCTTGATCGAAGCGGGGGGGCCCTACGAGCAGTACTTC.

V and J are TRBV7-2 and TRBJ1-4, with D tentatively TRBD1 (5 bases). Germline V gene sequence: CDR1 SGHTA, CDR2 FQGNSA. The CDR3 runs to 17 residues. Trimming left V 2 bases short and J 6 bases short, with 19 bases between. The CDR3 DNA is TGTGCCAGCAGCTTAATATTGTTGGGACCTTCGGATGAAAAACTGTTTTTT. It encodes CASSLILLGPSDEKLFF.

This clonotype turned up a few times. The chain employs TRBV30 and TRBJ2-3; 8 bases match TRBD2. V was pared by 4 bases and J by 2 bases, with 8 bases of the junction left unmatched. Germline CDR1 is GTSNPN and CDR2 is SVGIG (reference sequence). This CDR3 region has 15 residues. The CDR3 DNA reads TGTGCCTGGACCCCGGGGACTAGGGCCACAGATACGCAGTATTTT. Its translation is CAWTPGTRATDTQYF. Full variable domain (missing parts from reference TRBV30 and TRBJ2-3): SQTIHQWPATLVQPVGSPLSLECTVEGTSNPNLYWYRQAAGRGLQLLFYSVGIGQISSEVPQNLSASRPQDRQFILSSKKLLLSDSGFYLCAWTPGTRATDTQYFGPGTRLTVL.